These T cell receptor beta chains were read from a single sample in a study of cytomegalovirus exposure and HLA in healthy donors. Data came from immunoSEQ multiplex PCR; TCRdb stores just in-frame clones and leaves some out. Of a few hundred thousand clones in the sample, about nine tenths are singletons; the top ten hold 0.84%. The specimen was PBMCs. Receptors originate from a woman under 30 in good health and CMV-seronegative. CDR3s include the opening cysteine and the closing phenylalanine or tryptophan. A D gene is named only where the DNA matches it firmly.

V,J,D,length,CDR3,DNA
TRBV7-9,TRBJ1-2,NA,14,CASSFGRTEGGYTF,TGTGCCAGCAGCTTTGGACGGACGGAGGGAGGCTACACCTTC
TRBV27,TRBJ1-2,NA,15,CASSLSPGAFYGYTF,TGTGCCAGCAGTTTATCCCCGGGAGCGTTCTATGGCTACACCTTC
TRBV7-2,TRBJ2-7,NA,13,CASSLPQIYEQYF,TGTGCCAGCAGCTTACCTCAGATCTACGAGCAGTACTTC
TRBV4-3,TRBJ1-2,TRBD1,17,CASSQDVGTGLSYGYTF,TGCGCCAGCAGCCAAGATGTGGGGACAGGGTTAAGCTATGGCTACACCTTC
TRBV2,TRBJ2-2,TRBD2,15,CASSDWTGGIGELFF,TGTGCCAGCAGTGACTGGACGGGGGGAATCGGGGAGCTGTTTTTT
TRBV5-4,TRBJ2-3,TRBD2,15,CASSRTSGRADTQYF,TGTGCCAGCAGCCGAACTAGCGGGAGGGCAGATACGCAGTATTTT
TRBV5-1,TRBJ2-2,TRBD2,17,CASSLRLAGLNTGELFF,TGCGCCAGCAGCTTGAGGCTAGCGGGACTCAACACCGGGGAGCTGTTTTTT
TRBV4-2,TRBJ2-7,NA,17,CASSQQTGQVVSYEQYF,TGTGCCAGCAGCCAACAAACTGGGCAAGTCGTATCCTACGAGCAGTACTTC
TRBV27,TRBJ1-2,TRBD1,16,CASSLCSDREVCGYTF,TGTGCCAGCAGTTTATGTTCCGACAGGGAGGTTTGTGGCTACACCTTC
TRBV13,TRBJ1-1,TRBD1,13,CASSRTGNTEAFF,TGTGCCAGCAGCCGGACAGGAAACACTGAAGCTTTCTTT